The present entry profiles one T cell receptor (beta chain) with its context. The data derive from a study of blood T cell repertoires in COVID-19. Turning to the study itself: The origin of the acute and convalescent COVID-19 samples was the United States, Italy and Spain.

Authors' data handling: The assay estimated nucleated cells by amplifying reference gene primers. TCRdb's table, derived via immunoSEQ multiplex PCR, lists solely in-frame clones and lacks some. That table supplies the V and J calls and clone size; D and trimming were determined from the DNA. Seen here are fewer than 150,000 clones, about four fifths observed once, and the top ten hold 9.5% to 15%. The specimen was peripheral blood. The clonotype was recovered from a human donor in a cohort sampled during active COVID-19.

The CDR3 loop reads CASSFNYLGDNEQFF. The DNA of the CDR3 is TGTGCCAGCAGTTTTAATTACCTAGGGGACAATGAGCAGTTCTTC. V and J are TRBV27 and TRBJ2-1, with a weak D call TRBD1 (5 bases). This CDR3 has 15 residues. The germline V gene encodes CDR1 MNHEY and CDR2 SMNVEV (reference sequence). Between the trimmed V and J ends, which lost 3 bases and 5 bases, there was a span of 14 bases.